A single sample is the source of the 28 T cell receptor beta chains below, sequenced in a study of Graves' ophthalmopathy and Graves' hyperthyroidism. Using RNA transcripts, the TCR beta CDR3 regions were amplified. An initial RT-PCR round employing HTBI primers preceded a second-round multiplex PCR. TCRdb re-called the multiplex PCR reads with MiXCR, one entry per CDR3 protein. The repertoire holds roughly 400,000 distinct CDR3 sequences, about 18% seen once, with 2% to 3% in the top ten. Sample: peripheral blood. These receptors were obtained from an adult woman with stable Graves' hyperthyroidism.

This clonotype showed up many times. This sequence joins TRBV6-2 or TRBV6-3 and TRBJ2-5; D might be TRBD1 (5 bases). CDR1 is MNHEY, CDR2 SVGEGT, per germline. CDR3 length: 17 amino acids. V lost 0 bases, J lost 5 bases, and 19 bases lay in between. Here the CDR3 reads CASSYSNYRPKRETQYF. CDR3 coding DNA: TGTGCCAGCAGTTACTCGAACTACAGGCCCAAGCGTGAGACCCAGTACTTC.

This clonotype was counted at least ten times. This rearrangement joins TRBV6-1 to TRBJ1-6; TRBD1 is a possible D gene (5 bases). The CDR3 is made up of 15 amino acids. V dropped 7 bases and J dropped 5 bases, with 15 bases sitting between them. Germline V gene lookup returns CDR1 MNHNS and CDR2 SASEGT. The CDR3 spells CASKDTTLHNSPLHF. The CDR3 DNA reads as TGTGCCAGCAAGGACACCACCTTGCATAATTCACCCCTCCACTTT.

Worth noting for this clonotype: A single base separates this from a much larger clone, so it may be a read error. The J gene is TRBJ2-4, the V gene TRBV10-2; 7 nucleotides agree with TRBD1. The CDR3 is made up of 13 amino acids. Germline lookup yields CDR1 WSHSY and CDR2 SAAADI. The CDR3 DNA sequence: TGCGCCAGCAGTGACGGGACAGAGGTTGAGAAGTTCTTC. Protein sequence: CASSDGTEVEKFF.

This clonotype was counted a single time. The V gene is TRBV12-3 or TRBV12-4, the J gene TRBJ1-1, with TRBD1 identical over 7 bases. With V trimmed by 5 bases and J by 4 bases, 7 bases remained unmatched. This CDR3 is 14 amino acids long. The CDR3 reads CASSPHRGGTEAFF. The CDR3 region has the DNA TGTGCCAGCAGTCCCCACAGGGGAGGCACTGAAGCTTTCTTT.

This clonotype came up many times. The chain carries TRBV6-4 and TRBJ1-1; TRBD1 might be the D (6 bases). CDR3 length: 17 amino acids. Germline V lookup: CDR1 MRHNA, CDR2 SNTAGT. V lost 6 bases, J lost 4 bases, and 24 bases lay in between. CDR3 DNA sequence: TGTGCCAGCAGGGGGAACCCGGGGGGCCGGGGTAGCACTGAAGCTTTCTTT. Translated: CASRGNPGGRGSTEAFF.

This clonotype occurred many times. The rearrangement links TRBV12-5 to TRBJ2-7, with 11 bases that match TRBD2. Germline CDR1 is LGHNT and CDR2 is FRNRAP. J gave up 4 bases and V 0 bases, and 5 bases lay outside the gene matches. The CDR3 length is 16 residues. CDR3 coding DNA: TGTGCTAGTGGTTTGGTACTAGCGGGAGAGCGGTACGAGCAGTACTTC. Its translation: CASGLVLAGERYEQYF.

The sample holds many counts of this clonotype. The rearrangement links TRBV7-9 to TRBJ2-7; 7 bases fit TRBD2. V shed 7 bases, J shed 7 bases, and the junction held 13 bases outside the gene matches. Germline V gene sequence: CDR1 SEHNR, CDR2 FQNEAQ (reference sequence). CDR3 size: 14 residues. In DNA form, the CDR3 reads TGTGCCAGCAACGAAGCGGGGCTCGGGGAAGAGCAGTACTTC. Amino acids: CASNEAGLGEEQYF.

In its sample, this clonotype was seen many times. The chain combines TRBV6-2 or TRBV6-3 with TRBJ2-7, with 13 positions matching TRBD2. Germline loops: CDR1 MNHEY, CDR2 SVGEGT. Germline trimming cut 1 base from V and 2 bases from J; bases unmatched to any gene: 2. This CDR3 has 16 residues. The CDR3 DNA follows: TGTGCCAGCAGTTACTTGGGACTAGCGGGAACCTACGAGCAGTACTTC. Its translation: CASSYLGLAGTYEQYF.

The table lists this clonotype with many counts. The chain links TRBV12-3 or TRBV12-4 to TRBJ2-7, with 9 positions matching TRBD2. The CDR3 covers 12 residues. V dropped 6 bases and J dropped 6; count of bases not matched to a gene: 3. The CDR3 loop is CASSSSGIEQYF. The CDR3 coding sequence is TGTGCCAGCAGCTCTAGCGGGATCGAGCAGTACTTC.

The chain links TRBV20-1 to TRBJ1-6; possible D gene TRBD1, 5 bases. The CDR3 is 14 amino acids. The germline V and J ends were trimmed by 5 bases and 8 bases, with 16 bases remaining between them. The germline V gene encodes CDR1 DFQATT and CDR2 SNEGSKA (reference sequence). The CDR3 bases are TGCAGTGCTTCTCCCGGGGGACGCGATTCACCCCTCCACTTT. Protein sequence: CSASPGGRDSPLHF.

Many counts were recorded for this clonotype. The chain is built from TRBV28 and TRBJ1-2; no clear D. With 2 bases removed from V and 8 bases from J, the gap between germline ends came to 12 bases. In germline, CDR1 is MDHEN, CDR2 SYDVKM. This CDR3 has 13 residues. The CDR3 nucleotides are TGTGCCAGCAGTTTAGTTGAGACGGGGGGCTACACCTTC. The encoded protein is CASSLVETGGYTF.

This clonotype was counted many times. In DNA, the CDR3 is TGTGCCAGCAGTTTTCACGGCCCCCCTAACTATGGCTACACCTTC. Encoded protein: CASSFHGPPNYGYTF. The rearrangement uses TRBV28 and TRBJ1-2; D not certain. This CDR3 contains 15 residues. Trimming cost V 3 bases and J 0 bases, with 11 bases left between them. Germline CDR1 is MDHEN and CDR2 is SYDVKM.

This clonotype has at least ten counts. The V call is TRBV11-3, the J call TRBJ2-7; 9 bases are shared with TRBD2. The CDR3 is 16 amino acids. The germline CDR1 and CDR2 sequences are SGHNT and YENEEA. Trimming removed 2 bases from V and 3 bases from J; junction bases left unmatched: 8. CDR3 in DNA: TGTGCCAGCAGCTTAACACCGGGACTAGCTCTCTACGAGCAGTACTTC. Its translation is CASSLTPGLALYEQYF.

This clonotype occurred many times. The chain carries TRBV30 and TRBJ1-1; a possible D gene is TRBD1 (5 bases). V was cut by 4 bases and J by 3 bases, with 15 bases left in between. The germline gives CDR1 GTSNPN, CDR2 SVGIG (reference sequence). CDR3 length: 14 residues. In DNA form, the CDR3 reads TGTGCCTGGATGTGGGGCGCTAGGGACACTGAAGCTTTCTTT. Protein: CAWMWGARDTEAFF.

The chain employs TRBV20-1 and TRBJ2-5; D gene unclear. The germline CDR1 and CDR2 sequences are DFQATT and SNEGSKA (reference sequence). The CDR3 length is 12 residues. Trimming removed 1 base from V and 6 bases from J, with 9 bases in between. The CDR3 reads CSARGFTKTQYF. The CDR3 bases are TGCAGTGCTAGAGGTTTTACGAAGACCCAGTACTTC.

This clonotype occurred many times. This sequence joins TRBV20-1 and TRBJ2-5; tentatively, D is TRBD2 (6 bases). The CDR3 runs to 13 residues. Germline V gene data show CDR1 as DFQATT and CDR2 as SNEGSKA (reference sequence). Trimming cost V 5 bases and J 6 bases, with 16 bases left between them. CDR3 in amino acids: CSAPRTTWKTQYF. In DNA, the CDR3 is TGCAGTGCTCCCCGGACTACGTGGAAGACCCAGTACTTC.

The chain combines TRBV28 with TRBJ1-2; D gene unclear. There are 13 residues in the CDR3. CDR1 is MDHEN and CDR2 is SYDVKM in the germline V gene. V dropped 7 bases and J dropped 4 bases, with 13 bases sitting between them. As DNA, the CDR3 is TGTGCCAGCAATCGGCGGGAGGCCTATGGCTACACCTTC. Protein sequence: CASNRREAYGYTF.

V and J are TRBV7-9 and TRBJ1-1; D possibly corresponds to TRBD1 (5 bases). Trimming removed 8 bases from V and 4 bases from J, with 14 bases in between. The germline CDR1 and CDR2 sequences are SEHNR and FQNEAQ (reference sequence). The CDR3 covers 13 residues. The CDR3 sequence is CASDRGAVTEAFF. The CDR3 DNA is TGTGCCAGCGACAGAGGGGCGGTCACTGAAGCTTTCTTT.

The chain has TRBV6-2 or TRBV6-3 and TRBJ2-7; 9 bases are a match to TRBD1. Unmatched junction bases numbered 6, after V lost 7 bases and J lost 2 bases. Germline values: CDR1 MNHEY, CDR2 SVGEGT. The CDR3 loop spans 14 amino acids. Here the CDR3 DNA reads TGTGCCAGCACGACCGGGACAGGGCCCTACGAGCAGTACTTC. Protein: CASTTGTGPYEQYF.

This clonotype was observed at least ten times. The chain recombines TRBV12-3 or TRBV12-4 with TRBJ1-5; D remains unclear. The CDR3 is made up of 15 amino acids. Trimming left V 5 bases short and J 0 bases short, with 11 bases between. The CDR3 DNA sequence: TGTGCCAGCAGTCTCGGATGGGGTAGCAATCAGCCCCAGCATTTT. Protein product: CASSLGWGSNQPQHF.

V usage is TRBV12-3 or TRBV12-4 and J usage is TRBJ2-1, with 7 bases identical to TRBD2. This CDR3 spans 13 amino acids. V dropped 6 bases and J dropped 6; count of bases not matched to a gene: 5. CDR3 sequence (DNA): TGTGCCAGCAGCGGGGGGATCGGCAATGAGCAGTTCTTC. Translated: CASSGGIGNEQFF.

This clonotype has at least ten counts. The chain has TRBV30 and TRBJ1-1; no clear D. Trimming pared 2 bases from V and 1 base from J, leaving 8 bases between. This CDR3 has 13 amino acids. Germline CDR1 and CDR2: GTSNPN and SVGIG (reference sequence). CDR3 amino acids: CAWSSQTNTEAFF. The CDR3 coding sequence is TGTGCCTGGAGTTCACAGACGAACACTGAAGCTTTCTTT.

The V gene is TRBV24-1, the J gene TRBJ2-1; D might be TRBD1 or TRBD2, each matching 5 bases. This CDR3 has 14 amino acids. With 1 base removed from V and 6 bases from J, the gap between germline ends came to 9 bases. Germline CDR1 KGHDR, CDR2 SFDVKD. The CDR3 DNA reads TGTGCCACCAGTGATTTCGGGGCCCGCAATGAGCAGTTCTTC. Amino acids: CATSDFGARNEQFF.

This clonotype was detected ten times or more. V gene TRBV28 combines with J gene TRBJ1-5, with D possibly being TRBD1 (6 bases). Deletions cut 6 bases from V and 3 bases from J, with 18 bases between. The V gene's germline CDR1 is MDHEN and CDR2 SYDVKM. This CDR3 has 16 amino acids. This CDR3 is CASSPRTAAYNQPQHF. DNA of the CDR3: TGTGCCAGCAGCCCACGGACAGCCGCTTACAATCAGCCCCAGCATTTT.

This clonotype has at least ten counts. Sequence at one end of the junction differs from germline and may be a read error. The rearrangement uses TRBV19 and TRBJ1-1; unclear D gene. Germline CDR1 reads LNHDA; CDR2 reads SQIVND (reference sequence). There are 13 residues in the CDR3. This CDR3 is CASNISPNTEAFF. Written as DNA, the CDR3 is TGTGCCAGTAATATATCCCCGAACACTGAAGCTTTCTTT.

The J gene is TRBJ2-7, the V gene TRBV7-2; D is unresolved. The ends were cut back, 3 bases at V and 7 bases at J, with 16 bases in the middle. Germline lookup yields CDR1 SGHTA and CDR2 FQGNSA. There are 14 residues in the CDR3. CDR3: CASSLNSSPREQYF. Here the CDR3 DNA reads TGTGCCAGCAGCTTGAATAGTTCTCCTCGGGAGCAGTACTTC.

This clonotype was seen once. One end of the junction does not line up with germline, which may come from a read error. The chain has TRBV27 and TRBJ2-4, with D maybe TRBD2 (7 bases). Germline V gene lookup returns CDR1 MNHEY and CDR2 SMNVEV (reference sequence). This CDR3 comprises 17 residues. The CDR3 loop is CASIRRGGQGVSDIKYF. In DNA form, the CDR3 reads TGTGCCAGCATCCGTAGGGGGGGTCAGGGCGTTTCGGACATTAAGTACTTC.

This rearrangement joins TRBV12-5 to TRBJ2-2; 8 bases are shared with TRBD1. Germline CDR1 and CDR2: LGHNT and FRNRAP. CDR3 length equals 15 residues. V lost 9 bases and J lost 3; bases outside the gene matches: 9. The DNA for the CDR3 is TGTGCTAGCAAGACGGGACAGGAGGACACCGGGGAGCTGTTTTTT. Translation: CASKTGQEDTGELFF.